This section outlines one TCR beta chain sequence together with its context. Trimming took 0 bases from V and 4 from J, leaving 11 bases between them. There are 15 residues in the CDR3. Germline V CDR1 and CDR2: SGHNT, YYREEE (reference sequence). These data are taken from a study of shared clonotypes between healthy human individuals. Background on the study: A couple of female and a few male donors aged 18 to 49 were enrolled.

The protocol was immunoSEQ multiplex PCR, while the TCRdb copy is restricted to in-frame clones and leaves out a portion. The sample shows under 2.5 million clones, approximately 90% of them seen only once. Donors had no recently reported acute infections or vaccinations and were HIV-negative. This TCR was sampled from a man in his late teens or twenties in good health. Some clones in this sample may be carry-over from other donors' samples. The specimen was naive CD4+ T cells from PBMCs. The subset: CD45RA+ positively selected. The chain couples TRBV5-4 to TRBJ1-3; D is unclear. The CDR3 DNA sequence: TGTGCCAGCAGCTTGGCCGGAAACGCCGGAAACACCATATATTTT. Translated, it gives CASSLAGNAGNTIYF. The full variable domain, completed using reference TRBV5-4 and TRBJ1-3, is ETGVTQSPTHLIKTRGQQVTLRCSSQSGHNTVSWYQQALGQGPQFIFQYYREEENGRGNFPPRFSGLQFPNYSSELNVNALELDDSALYLCASSLAGNAGNTIYFGEGSWLTVV.